Below, one TCR beta chain is given with its context. These data originate in a study of T cell changes during pregnancy in multiple sclerosis. This table comes from immunoSEQ multiplex PCR, and its TCRdb copy is limited to in-frame clones, with some not included. This table holds about 73,000 clones, almost 95% found once. V gave up 4 bases and J gave up 2 bases, with 11 bases separating them. CDR3 length: 14 amino acids. From germline, CDR1 is LNHNV and CDR2 YYDKDF (reference sequence). Sequences were derived from peripheral blood, sampled in the third trimester of pregnancy. The clonotype was recovered from a female donor in good health, enrolled as a control in a pregnancy study. This chain connects TRBV15 to TRBJ1-2; D might be TRBD1 (5 bases). The CDR3 reads CATSKGRANYGYTF. CDR3 nucleotide sequence: TGTGCCACCAGCAAGGGCAGGGCAAACTATGGCTACACCTTC.